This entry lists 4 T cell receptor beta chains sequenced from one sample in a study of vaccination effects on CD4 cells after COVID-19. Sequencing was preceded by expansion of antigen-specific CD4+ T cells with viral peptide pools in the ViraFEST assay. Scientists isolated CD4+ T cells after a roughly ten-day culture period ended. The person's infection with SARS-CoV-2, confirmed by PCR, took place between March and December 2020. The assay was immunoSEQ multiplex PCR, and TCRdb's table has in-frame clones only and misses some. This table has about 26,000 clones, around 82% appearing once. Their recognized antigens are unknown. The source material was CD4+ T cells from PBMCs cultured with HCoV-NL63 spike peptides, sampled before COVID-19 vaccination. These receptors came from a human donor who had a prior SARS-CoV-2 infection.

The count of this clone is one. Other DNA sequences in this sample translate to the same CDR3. In nucleotides, the CDR3 is TGTGCCAGCAGTCAGGACAGCTCCTACAATGAGCAGTTCTTC. It specifies CASSQDSSYNEQFF. This chain joins TRBV6-5 and TRBJ2-1; the D gene is possibly TRBD1 (6 bases). V lost 5 bases and J 0 bases, leaving 8 bases between the germline ends. The germline V gene encodes CDR1 MNHEY and CDR2 SVGAGI. This CDR3 has 14 residues.

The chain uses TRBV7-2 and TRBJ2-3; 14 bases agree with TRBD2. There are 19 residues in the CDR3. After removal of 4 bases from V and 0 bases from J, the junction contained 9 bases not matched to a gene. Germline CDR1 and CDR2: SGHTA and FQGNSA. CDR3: CASSYGLAGGDLSTDTQYF. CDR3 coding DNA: TGTGCCAGCAGCTACGGACTAGCGGGGGGAGACCTAAGCACAGATACGCAGTATTTT.

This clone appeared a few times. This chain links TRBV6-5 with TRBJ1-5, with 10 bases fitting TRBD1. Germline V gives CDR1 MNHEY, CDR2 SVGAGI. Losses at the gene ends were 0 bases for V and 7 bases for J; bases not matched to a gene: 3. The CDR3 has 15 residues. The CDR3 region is CASSYSTGGGQPQHF. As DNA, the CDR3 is TGTGCCAGCAGTTACTCGACAGGGGGCGGCCAGCCCCAGCATTTT.

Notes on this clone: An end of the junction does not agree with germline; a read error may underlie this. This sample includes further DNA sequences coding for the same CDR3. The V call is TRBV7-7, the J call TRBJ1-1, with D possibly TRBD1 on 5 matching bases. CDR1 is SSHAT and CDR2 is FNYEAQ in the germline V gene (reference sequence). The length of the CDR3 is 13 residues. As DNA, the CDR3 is TGTGCTAGCAGCTCACAGGTGAACACTGAAGCTTTCTTT. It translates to CASSSQVNTEAFF.